This T cell receptor beta chain stems from a study of T-cell memory formation after mild COVID-19. Study findings and constraints: There was no confirmation that second-wave clones peaking on day 37 were SARS-CoV-2 specific.

Germline-derived CDR1 and CDR2 are LGHDT and YNNKEL (reference sequence). J gave up 5 bases and V 0 bases, and 12 bases lay outside the gene matches. The CDR3 has 17 amino acids. TCRdb recomputed calls from the 5' RACE reads with MiXCR, one row per CDR3 protein. This sample has 450,000 or so distinct CDR3 sequences, with roughly 25% found just once. Details on this clonotype: Its specificity is unknown.

The genes are TRBV3-1 and TRBJ2-5, with TRBD2 identical over 7 bases. The sequenced material came from PBMCs or a T cell subset sorted from them (not recorded which). This clonotype was sampled from an adult woman who had mild COVID-19 (a few samples of this study predate the infection). Cell type and time point are not known. The CDR3 DNA is TGTGCCAGCAGCCAAGATTTTGTTTCCGGGGGGATCGAGACCCAGTACTTC. Translating gives CASSQDFVSGGIETQYF.